This passage covers 10 T cell receptor beta chains from one sample sequenced in a study of cytomegalovirus exposure and HLA in healthy donors. The PCR contained 60 Vbeta and 13 Jbeta primers. Generated by immunoSEQ multiplex PCR, the TCRdb table keeps only in-frame clones and is missing some. The sample contains about 100,000 clones, around 74% of which appear only once. The sequenced sample was PBMCs. The receptors shown here come from a woman in her sixties or seventies in good health and CMV-seropositive.

This chain joins TRBV28 and TRBJ2-1, with 10 bases lining up with TRBD2. With V trimmed by 4 bases and J by 4 bases, 13 bases remained unmatched. There are 18 residues in the CDR3. Per the germline V gene, CDR1 is MDHEN and CDR2 is SYDVKM. CDR3 in DNA: TGTGCCAGCAGTTCCTCAGGGGTAGCGGGAGGACTATACAATGAGCAGTTCTTC. This codes for CASSSSGVAGGLYNEQFF.

The chain employs TRBV5-1 and TRBJ1-1; 9 nucleotides match TRBD1. Trimming cost V 1 base and J 3 bases; bases outside gene matches: 4. This CDR3 region has 15 residues. CDR1 is SGHRS, CDR2 YFSETQ, per germline. The CDR3 here is CASSLTGGQDTEAFF. In nucleotides, the CDR3 is TGCGCCAGCAGCTTGACAGGGGGCCAGGACACTGAAGCTTTCTTT.

Here the CDR3 DNA reads TGTGCCAGCGGACCACTAGCGGTGTACAATGAGCAGTTCTTC. Translating it yields CASGPLAVYNEQFF. The chain uses TRBV27 and TRBJ2-1, with 8 bases lining up with TRBD2. Germline CDR1 is MNHEY and CDR2 is SMNVEV (reference sequence). The trim removed 8 bases at V and 4 bases at J, leaving 7 bases unmatched. The CDR3 sequence is 14 residues long.

The V gene is TRBV2, the J gene TRBJ2-6, with D possibly matching TRBD1 (6 bases). The V end was cut by 8 bases, the J end by 4 bases, with 18 bases between. The CDR3 loop spans 16 amino acids. The V gene's germline CDR1 is SNHLY and CDR2 FYNNEI. DNA for the CDR3: TGTGCCAGCCAAAGACCAGGGGTAATCGGGGCCAACGTCCTGACTTTC. It encodes CASQRPGVIGANVLTF. The full variable domain, its missing parts supplied by reference TRBV2 and TRBJ2-6, is EPEVTQTPSHQVTQMGQEVILRCVPISNHLYFYWYRQILGQKVEFLVSFYNNEISEKSEIFDDQFSVERPDGSNFTLKIRSTKLEDSAMYFCASQRPGVIGANVLTFGAGSRLTVL.

The V call is TRBV28, the J call TRBJ2-5, with 7 positions matching TRBD2. Germline trimming cut 8 bases from V and 5 bases from J; bases unmatched to any gene: 5. The germline V gene encodes CDR1 MDHEN and CDR2 SYDVKM. The CDR3 extends over 12 amino acids. CDR3 bases: TGTGCCAGCGACGTGGGGGGGGAGACCCAGTACTTC. Amino acids: CASDVGGETQYF.

This chain uses TRBV5-1 with TRBJ2-5; maybe TRBD2 (5 bases). Germline V gene lookup returns CDR1 SGHRS and CDR2 YFSETQ. The CDR3 spans 13 residues. With 4 bases removed from V and 5 bases from J, the gap between germline ends came to 12 bases. The CDR3 spells CASSPWTQETQYF. The CDR3 region has the DNA TGCGCCAGCAGCCCTTGGACTCAGGAGACCCAGTACTTC.

About this clone: At one end, the junction sequence differs from germline, possibly due to a read error. The rearrangement links TRBV7-7 to TRBJ2-7; 8 bases fit TRBD1. The CDR3 sequence is 13 residues long. The germline CDR1 and CDR2 sequences are SSHAT and FNYEAQ (reference sequence). The CDR3 coding sequence is TGTGCTAGCAGCACTGGACAGGGTAACGAGCAGTACTTC. Translated, it gives CASSTGQGNEQYF.

The count of this clone is one. This chain joins TRBV28 and TRBJ1-1; 7 bases map to TRBD1. V shed 6 bases and J 8 bases; nucleotides not matched to a gene: 9. There are 13 residues in the CDR3. Germline V lookup: CDR1 MDHEN, CDR2 SYDVKM. CDR3 amino acids: CASSQGQVKEAFF. DNA of the CDR3: TGTGCCAGCAGCCAAGGACAGGTTAAAGAAGCTTTCTTT.

This clone was observed once. This chain connects TRBV9 to TRBJ1-4; TRBD1 might be the D (6 bases). Germline lookup yields CDR1 SGDLS and CDR2 YYNGEE. The V end lost 3 bases, the J end lost 8 bases, and 17 bases lay between the germline ends. This CDR3 spans 15 amino acids. CDR3 region: CASSAGTSYNEKLFF. The CDR3 DNA sequence: TGTGCCAGCAGCGCTGGGACATCCTACAACGAAAAACTGTTTTTT.

The chain carries TRBV7-8 and TRBJ2-7; perhaps TRBD2 as D (5 bases). The CDR3 covers 17 residues. Germline CDR1 SGHVS, CDR2 FQNEAQ. The V end was cut by 2 bases, the J end by 9 bases, with 26 bases between. The CDR3 here is CASSLTRGWQTLRGQYF. DNA of the CDR3: TGTGCCAGCAGCTTAACCCGAGGCTGGCAGACCCTACGGGGGCAGTACTTC.